These T cell receptor beta chains were read from a single sample in a study of OX40 agonist ivuxolimab in advanced cancers. Some clones are missing from TCRdb's copy, which holds only in-frame ones; the method was immunoSEQ multiplex PCR. The data hold about 25,000 clones, with 80% to 90% observed a single time. The specimen was CD4+ or CD8+ T cells sorted from blood, collected in a trial of the OX40 agonist ivuxolimab. Receptors originate from an adult with an advanced solid tumor such as melanoma, head and neck, liver or kidney cancer. Both conserved end residues are part of each CDR3. Fields, in order: J gene, clone size, V gene, D gene, CDR3 protein, CDR3 DNA. D genes are given only for firm matches. Not every row has a clone size; where given, it reads once, few, many or a size class.

TRBJ1-2	few	TRBV20-1	TRBD1	CSAAGGWGYTF	TGCAGTGCTGCAGGGGGTTGGGGCTACACCTTC
TRBJ1-1	.	TRBV27	.	CASSLGGTNTEAFF	TGTGCCAGCAGTTTGGGGGGGACGAACACTGAAGCTTTCTTT
TRBJ2-1	.	TRBV11-2	TRBD1	CASRSGTGVYNEQFF	TGTGCCAGCAGGTCCGGGACAGGGGTCTACAATGAGCAGTTCTTC
TRBJ1-1	.	TRBV7-9	.	CASSLGPGVTEAFF	TGTGCCAGCAGCTTAGGTCCGGGGGTCACTGAAGCTTTCTTT
TRBJ1-5	.	TRBV11-3	TRBD1	CASSLDIWTGLPNQPQHF	TGTGCCAGCAGCTTAGACATCTGGACAGGGCTCCCCAATCAGCCCCAGCATTTT
TRBJ2-3	few	TRBV5-1	TRBD2	CASSSLAGGVSTQYF	TGCGCCAGCAGCTCTCTAGCGGGGGGAGTCTCTACGCAGTATTTT
TRBJ1-5	.	TRBV27	.	CASSARGNQPQHF	TGTGCCAGCAGTGCTAGGGGCAATCAGCCCCAGCATTTT
TRBJ2-3	.	TRBV7-2	TRBD2	CASSLGAGGRADTQYF	TGTGCCAGCAGCTTGGGAGCGGGGGGGCGCGCAGATACGCAGTATTTT
TRBJ2-1	once	TRBV11-1	TRBD2	CASSLGLAVWEQFF	TGTGCCAGCAGCTTGGGACTAGCGGTATGGGAGCAGTTCTTC
TRBJ2-1	.	TRBV7-9	TRBD2	CASSLAAAGPHNEQFF	TGTGCCAGCAGCTTAGCTGCAGCGGGGCCTCACAATGAGCAGTTCTTC
TRBJ2-7	.	TRBV19	TRBD1	CASSQGQGLAYEQYF	TGTGCCAGTAGCCAGGGACAGGGGTTAGCCTACGAGCAGTACTTC
TRBJ2-3	.	TRBV7-9	.	CASSPRNTDTQYF	TGTGCCAGCAGCCCGAGAAACACAGATACGCAGTATTTT
TRBJ2-1	.	TRBV27	TRBD1	CASTSPGQGLNEQFF	TGTGCCAGCACCTCCCCGGGACAGGGCCTTAATGAGCAGTTCTTC
TRBJ1-1	.	TRBV6-5	.	CASEGNTEAFF	TGTGCCAGCGAAGGAAACACTGAAGCTTTCTTT
TRBJ2-3	.	TRBV11-2	.	CASSSTPGRADTQYF	TGTGCCAGCAGCTCCACCCCCGGACGGGCAGATACGCAGTATTTT